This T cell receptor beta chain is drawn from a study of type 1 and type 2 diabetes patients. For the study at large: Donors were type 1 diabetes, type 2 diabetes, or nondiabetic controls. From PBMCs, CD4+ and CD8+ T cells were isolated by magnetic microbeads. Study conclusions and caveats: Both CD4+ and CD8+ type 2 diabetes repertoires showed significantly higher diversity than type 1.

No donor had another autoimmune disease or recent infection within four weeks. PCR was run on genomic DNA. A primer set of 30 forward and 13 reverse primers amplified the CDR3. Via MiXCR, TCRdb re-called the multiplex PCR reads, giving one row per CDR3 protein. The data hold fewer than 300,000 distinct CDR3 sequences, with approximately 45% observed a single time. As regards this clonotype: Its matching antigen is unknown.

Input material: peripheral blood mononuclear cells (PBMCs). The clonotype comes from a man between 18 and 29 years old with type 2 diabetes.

This chain's CDR3 is CASRQGLYGYTF. The CDR3 DNA follows: TGTGCCAGTAGGCAGGGACTCTATGGCTACACCTTC. J is TRBJ1-2 and V is TRBV19, with D possibly matching TRBD1 (5 bases). CDR1 and CDR2 (germline): LNHDA, SQIVND (reference sequence). V lost 6 bases and J 4 bases, leaving 9 bases between the germline ends. The CDR3 runs 12 residues.